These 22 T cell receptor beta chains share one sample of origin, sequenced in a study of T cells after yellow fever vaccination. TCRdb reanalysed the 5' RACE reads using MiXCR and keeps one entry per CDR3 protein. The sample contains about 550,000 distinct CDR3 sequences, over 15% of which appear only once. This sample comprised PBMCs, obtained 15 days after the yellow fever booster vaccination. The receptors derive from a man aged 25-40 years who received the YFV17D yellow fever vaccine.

CDR3 DNA sequence: TGTGCCAGCAGCCCCCCGGTGACAGGGGTGGCTGGGGCCAACGTCCTGACTTTC. It specifies CASSPPVTGVAGANVLTF. This chain connects TRBV11-2 to TRBJ2-6, with 8 nucleotides matching TRBD1. Germline assignment: CDR1 SGHAT and CDR2 FQNNGV. The CDR3 loop spans 18 amino acids. J gave up 2 bases and V 5 bases, and 11 bases lay outside the gene matches.

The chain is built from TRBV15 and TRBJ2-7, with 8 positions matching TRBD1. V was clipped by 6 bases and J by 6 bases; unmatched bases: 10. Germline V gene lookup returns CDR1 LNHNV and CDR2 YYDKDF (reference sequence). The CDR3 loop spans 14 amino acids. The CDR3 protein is CATSSGTGVGEQYF. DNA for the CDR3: TGTGCCACCAGTTCCGGGACAGGAGTGGGCGAGCAGTACTTC.

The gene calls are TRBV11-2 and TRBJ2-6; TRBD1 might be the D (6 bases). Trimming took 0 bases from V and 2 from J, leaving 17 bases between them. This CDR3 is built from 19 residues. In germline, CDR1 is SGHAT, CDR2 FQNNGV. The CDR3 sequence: CASSLEPPDRAAGANVLTF. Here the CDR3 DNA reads TGTGCCAGCAGCTTAGAACCCCCGGACAGAGCCGCTGGGGCCAACGTCCTGACTTTC.

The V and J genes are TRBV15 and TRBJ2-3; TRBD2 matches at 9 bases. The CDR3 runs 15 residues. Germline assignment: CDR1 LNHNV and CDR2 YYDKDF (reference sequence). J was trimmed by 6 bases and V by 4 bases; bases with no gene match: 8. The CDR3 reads CATSKPSGRKDTQYF. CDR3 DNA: TGTGCCACCAGCAAGCCGAGCGGGAGGAAGGATACGCAGTATTTT.

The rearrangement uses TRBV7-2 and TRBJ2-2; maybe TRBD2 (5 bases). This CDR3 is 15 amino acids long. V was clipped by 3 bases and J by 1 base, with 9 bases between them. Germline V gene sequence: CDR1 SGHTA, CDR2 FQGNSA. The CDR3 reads CASSLKGGNTGELFF. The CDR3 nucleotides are TGTGCCAGCAGCTTGAAAGGAGGGAACACCGGGGAGCTGTTTTTT.

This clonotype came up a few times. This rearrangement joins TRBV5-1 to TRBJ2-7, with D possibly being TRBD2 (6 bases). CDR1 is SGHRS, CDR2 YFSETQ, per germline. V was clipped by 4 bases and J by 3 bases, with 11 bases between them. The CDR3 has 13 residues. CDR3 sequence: CASSLREYYEQYF. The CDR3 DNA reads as TGCGCCAGCAGCCTCCGGGAGTACTACGAGCAGTACTTC.

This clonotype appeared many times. CDR3 DNA: TGTGCCACCAGCAGACAGGGGGTAACCGGGGAGCTGTTTTTT. The encoded protein is CATSRQGVTGELFF. The chain couples TRBV15 to TRBJ2-2, with 7 bases matching TRBD1. The CDR3 consists of 14 residues. V lost 2 bases to trimming and J lost 5 bases; unmatched junction nucleotides: 2. Germline V gene data show CDR1 as LNHNV and CDR2 as YYDKDF (reference sequence).

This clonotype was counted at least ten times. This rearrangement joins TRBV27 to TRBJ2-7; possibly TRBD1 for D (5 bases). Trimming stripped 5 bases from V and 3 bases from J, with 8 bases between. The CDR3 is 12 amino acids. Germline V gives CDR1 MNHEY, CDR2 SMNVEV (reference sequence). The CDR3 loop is CASSITGYEQYF. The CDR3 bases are TGTGCCAGCAGTATCACAGGCTACGAGCAGTACTTC.

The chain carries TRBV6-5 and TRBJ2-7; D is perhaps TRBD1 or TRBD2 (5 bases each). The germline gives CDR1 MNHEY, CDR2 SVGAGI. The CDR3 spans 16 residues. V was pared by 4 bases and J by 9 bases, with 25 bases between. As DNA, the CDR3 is TGTGCCAGCAGTTCCCCCGGGACCTCTCCCGAAGGGGCGCAGTACTTC. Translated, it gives CASSSPGTSPEGAQYF.

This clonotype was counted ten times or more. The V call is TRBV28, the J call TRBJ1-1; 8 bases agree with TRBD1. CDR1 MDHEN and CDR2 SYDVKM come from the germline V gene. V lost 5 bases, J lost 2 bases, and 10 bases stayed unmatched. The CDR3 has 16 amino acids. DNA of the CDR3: TGTGCCAGCAGTCCCTCCCTCGGACAGGGCAACACTGAAGCTTTCTTT. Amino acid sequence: CASSPSLGQGNTEAFF.

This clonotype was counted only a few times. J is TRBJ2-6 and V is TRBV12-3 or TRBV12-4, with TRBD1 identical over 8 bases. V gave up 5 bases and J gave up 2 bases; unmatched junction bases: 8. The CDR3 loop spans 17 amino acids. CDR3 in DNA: TGTGCCAGCAGTCTCCACTCGGGACAGGCTGGGGCCAACGTCCTGACTTTC. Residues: CASSLHSGQAGANVLTF.

The CDR3 region is CATSDPLGSEQFF. The CDR3 region has the DNA TGTGCCACCAGTGATCCGTTGGGCAGTGAGCAGTTCTTC. V usage is TRBV24-1 and J usage is TRBJ2-1, with unresolved D. The CDR3 is made up of 13 amino acids. The V end was cut by 3 bases, the J end by 9 bases, with 11 bases between. Germline CDR1 is KGHDR and CDR2 is SFDVKD.

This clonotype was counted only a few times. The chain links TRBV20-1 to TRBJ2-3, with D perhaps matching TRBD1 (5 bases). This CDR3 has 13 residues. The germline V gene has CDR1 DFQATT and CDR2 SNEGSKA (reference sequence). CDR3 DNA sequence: TGCAGCGCCGACAGTTCCTACACAGATACGCAGTATTTT. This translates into CSADSSYTDTQYF.

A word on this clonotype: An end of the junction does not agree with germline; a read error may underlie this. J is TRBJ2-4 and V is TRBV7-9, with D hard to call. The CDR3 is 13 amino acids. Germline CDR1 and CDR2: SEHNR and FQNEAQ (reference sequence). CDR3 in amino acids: CASLPPWSNSQYF. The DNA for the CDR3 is TGTGCCAGCCTCCCCCCTTGGTCGAACAGTCAGTACTTC.

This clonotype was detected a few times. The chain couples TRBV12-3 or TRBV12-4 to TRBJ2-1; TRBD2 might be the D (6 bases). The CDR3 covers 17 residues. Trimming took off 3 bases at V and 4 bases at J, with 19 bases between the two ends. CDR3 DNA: TGTGCCAGCAGTTTTTTCGGACCGGCGGAGGGGTACAATGAGCAGTTCTTC. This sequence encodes CASSFFGPAEGYNEQFF.

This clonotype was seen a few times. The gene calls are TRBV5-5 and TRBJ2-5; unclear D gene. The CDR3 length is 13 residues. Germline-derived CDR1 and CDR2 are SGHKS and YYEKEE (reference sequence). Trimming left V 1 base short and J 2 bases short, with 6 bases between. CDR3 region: CASSLPHQETQYF. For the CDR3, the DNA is TGTGCCAGCAGCTTGCCCCATCAAGAGACCCAGTACTTC.

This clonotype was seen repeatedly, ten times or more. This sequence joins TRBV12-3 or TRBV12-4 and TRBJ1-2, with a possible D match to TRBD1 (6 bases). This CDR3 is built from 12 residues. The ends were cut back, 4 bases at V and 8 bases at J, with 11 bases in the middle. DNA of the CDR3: TGTGCCAGCAGTTCTACAGGGAAGGGCTACACCTTC. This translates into CASSSTGKGYTF.

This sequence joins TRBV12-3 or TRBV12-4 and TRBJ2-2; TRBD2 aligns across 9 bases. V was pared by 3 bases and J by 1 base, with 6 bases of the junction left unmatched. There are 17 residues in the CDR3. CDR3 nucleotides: TGTGCCAGCAGTTTCGTAGCGGGAGAACTGAACACCGGGGAGCTGTTTTTT. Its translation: CASSFVAGELNTGELFF.

The CDR3 region has the DNA TGCAGTGCTAGAGATCCCCTAATTAGCGGGGCGAACTACGAGCAGTACTTC. It encodes CSARDPLISGANYEQYF. The V call is TRBV20-1, the J call TRBJ2-7; TRBD2 matches 8 bases. The CDR3 has 17 residues. V trimming: 0 bases; J trimming: 3 bases; junction bases outside the gene matches: 13. The V gene's germline CDR1 is DFQATT and CDR2 SNEGSKA (reference sequence).

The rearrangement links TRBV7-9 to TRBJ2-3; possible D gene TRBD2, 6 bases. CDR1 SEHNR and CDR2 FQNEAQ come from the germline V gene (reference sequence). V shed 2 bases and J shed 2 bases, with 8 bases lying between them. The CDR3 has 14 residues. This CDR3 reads CASSLRGFTDTQYF. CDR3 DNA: TGTGCCAGCAGCTTACGGGGGTTCACAGATACGCAGTATTTT. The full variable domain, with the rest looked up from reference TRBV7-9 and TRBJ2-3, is DTGVSQNPRHKITKRGQNVTFRCDPISEHNRLYWYRQTLGQGPEFLTYFQNEAQLEKSRLLSDRFSAERPKGSFSTLEIQRTEQGDSAMYLCASSLRGFTDTQYFGPGTRLTVL.

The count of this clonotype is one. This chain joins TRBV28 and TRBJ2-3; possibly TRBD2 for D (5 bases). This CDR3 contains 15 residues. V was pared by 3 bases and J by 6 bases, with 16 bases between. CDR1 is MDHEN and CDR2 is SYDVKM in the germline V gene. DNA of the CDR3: TGTGCCAGCAGTTTCGGAGGTACCCCCGGGGATACGCAGTATTTT. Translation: CASSFGGTPGDTQYF. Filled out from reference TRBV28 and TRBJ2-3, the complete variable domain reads DVKVTQSSRYLVKRTGEKVFLECVQDMDHENMFWYRQDPGLGLRLIYFSYDVKMKEKGDIPEGYSVSREKKERFSLILESASTNQTSMYLCASSFGGTPGDTQYFGPGTRLTVL.

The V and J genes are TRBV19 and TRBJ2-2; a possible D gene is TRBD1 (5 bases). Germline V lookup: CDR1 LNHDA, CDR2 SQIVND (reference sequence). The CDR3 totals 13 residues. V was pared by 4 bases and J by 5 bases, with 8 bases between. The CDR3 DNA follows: TGTGCCAGTAGTACCCAGGGTACCGGGGAGCTGTTTTTT. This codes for CASSTQGTGELFF. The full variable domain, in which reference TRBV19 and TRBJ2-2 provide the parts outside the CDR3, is DGGITQSPKYLFRKEGQNVTLSCEQNLNHDAMYWYRQDPGQGLRLIYYSQIVNDFQKGDIAEGYSVSREKKESFPLTVTSAQKNPTAFYLCASSTQGTGELFFGEGSRLTVL.